Below, 13 T cell receptor beta chains from the same sample are listed, as sequenced in a study of primary melanoma T cells and metastatic recurrence. TCRdb's table, derived via immunoSEQ multiplex PCR, lists solely in-frame clones and lacks some. The top ten hold around a fifth of the sample, which has about 3,100 clones, roughly four fifths seen once. Material: melanoma tumor tissue. All receptors derive from a human donor with melanoma.

As to this clone: Mismatch with germline at one junction end may stem from a read error. The V and J genes are TRBV10-2 and TRBJ1-1; D gene ambiguous. The germline V gene encodes CDR1 WSHSY and CDR2 SAAADI. The CDR3 sequence is 14 residues long. CDR3 sequence reads: CASSADGINTKAFF. The CDR3 nucleotides are TGCGCCAGCAGTGCCGACGGGATAAACACTAAAGCTTTCTTT.

The chain is built from TRBV18 and TRBJ1-2; possible D gene TRBD1, 6 bases. CDR1 and CDR2 from the germline V gene are KGHSH and LQKENI. The V and J ends lost 1 base and 5 bases respectively, with 14 bases between them. This CDR3 is 15 amino acids long. This CDR3 reads CASSPRGGQGYGYTF. In DNA, the CDR3 is TGTGCCAGCTCACCACGGGGGGGCCAAGGATATGGCTACACCTTC. Using reference TRBV18 and TRBJ1-2 for the parts outside the CDR3, the full variable domain is NAGVMQNPRHLVRRRGQEARLRCSPMKGHSHVYWYRQLPEEGLKFMVYLQKENIIDESGMPKERFSAEFPKEGPSILRIQQVVRGDSAAYFCASSPRGGQGYGYTFGSGTRLTVV.

This sequence joins TRBV14 and TRBJ2-7; 8 nucleotides line up with TRBD2. Germline V gene sequence: CDR1 SGHDN, CDR2 FVKESK. With 4 bases clipped from V and 4 bases from J, the junction kept 18 bases outside the gene matches. This CDR3 is 18 amino acids long. The CDR3 sequence: CASSPRWASGRWTYEQYF. DNA for the CDR3: TGTGCCAGCAGCCCACGGTGGGCTAGCGGGCGGTGGACGTACGAGCAGTACTTC.

This chain links TRBV19 with TRBJ2-5; 9 nucleotides match TRBD2. With V trimmed by 2 bases and J by 5 bases, 9 bases remained unmatched. Germline loops: CDR1 LNHDA, CDR2 SQIVND (reference sequence). This CDR3 spans 16 amino acids. The CDR3 region is CASSITQTAGGETQYF. CDR3 DNA: TGTGCCAGTAGTATAACCCAAACGGCGGGAGGGGAGACCCAGTACTTC.

The J gene is TRBJ2-5, the V gene TRBV7-4; D remains unclear. The CDR3 has 15 residues. Trimming stripped 3 bases from V and 4 bases from J, with 15 bases between. Germline CDR1 reads SGHVT; CDR2 reads SQSDAQ. CDR3 residues: CASSFMPSPSETQYF. The DNA for the CDR3 is TGTGCCAGCAGCTTCATGCCCAGTCCATCAGAGACCCAGTACTTC.

The count of this clone is one. This chain joins TRBV11-3 and TRBJ2-2; either TRBD1 or TRBD2 may fit D (6 bases each). V gave up 2 bases and J gave up 1 base, with 14 bases separating them. The CDR3 contains 17 residues. Germline CDR1 is SGHNT and CDR2 is YENEEA. The CDR3 loop is CASSLPLGGGNTGELFF. In DNA, the CDR3 is TGTGCCAGCAGCTTACCCCTAGGGGGAGGGAACACCGGGGAGCTGTTTTTT.

This clone was found a few times. J is TRBJ2-7 and V is TRBV15; a possible D gene is TRBD1 (6 bases). Germline assignment: CDR1 LNHNV and CDR2 YYDKDF (reference sequence). This CDR3 is built from 14 residues. Trimming took 4 bases from V and 3 from J, leaving 13 bases between them. CDR3 protein: CATSKYGTIYEQYF. Here the CDR3 DNA reads TGTGCCACCAGCAAATACGGGACAATCTACGAGCAGTACTTC.

This chain uses TRBV19 with TRBJ1-1; D is perhaps TRBD1 (5 bases). CDR3 length equals 14 residues. V was trimmed by 7 bases and J by 1 base, leaving 13 bases between them. CDR1 and CDR2 from the germline V gene are LNHDA and SQIVND (reference sequence). CDR3 DNA: TGTGCCAGTATTAAGACAGCCAGGAACACTGAAGCTTTCTTT. It is translated as CASIKTARNTEAFF.

This clone showed up just a few times. The CDR3 loop is CASSRPTGNTEAFF. Written as DNA, the CDR3 is TGTGCCAGCAGCCGTCCGACAGGGAACACTGAAGCTTTCTTT. This chain uses TRBV11-3 with TRBJ1-1; D possibly corresponds to TRBD1 (6 bases). Trimming shortened V by 5 bases and J by 1 base, and 11 bases separated the two germline ends. The V gene's germline CDR1 is SGHNT and CDR2 YENEEA. The CDR3 has 14 amino acids.

This chain connects TRBV11-3 to TRBJ2-7; 9 bases align to TRBD2. J lost 6 bases, V lost 1 base, and 7 bases had no gene match. Germline-derived CDR1 and CDR2 are SGHNT and YENEEA. The CDR3 runs 15 residues. CDR3 nucleotide sequence: TGTGCCAGCAGCTTAGTCGCTAGCGGGGCAGGCGAGCAGTACTTC. As protein: CASSLVASGAGEQYF.

This clone was observed once. This may be a read error, as it is one base from a much larger clone. This chain joins TRBV6-7 and TRBJ2-1; 14 positions match TRBD2. TRBV6-7 is an open reading frame, and its role is uncertain. With V trimmed by 2 bases and J by 10 bases, 7 bases remained unmatched. CDR3 length: 16 amino acids. For the CDR3, the DNA is TGTGCCAGCAGTTACAGACTAGCGGGAGGGCCACGGGAGCAGTTCTTC. The encoded protein is CASSYRLAGGPREQFF.

J is TRBJ2-3 and V is TRBV6-8, with D hard to call. This CDR3 contains 14 residues. Trimming shortened V by 2 bases and J by 3 bases, and 9 bases separated the two germline ends. Germline V gene sequence: CDR1 MNHGY, CDR2 SAAAGT. The CDR3 region has the DNA TGTGCCAGCAGTTACGGCCCCCGGACAGATACGCAGTATTTT. It codes for CASSYGPRTDTQYF.

This chain uses TRBV19 with TRBJ2-2, with 8 bases matching TRBD2. V lost 5 bases and J lost 6; bases outside the gene matches: 14. The CDR3 consists of 17 residues. Germline V gives CDR1 LNHDA, CDR2 SQIVND (reference sequence). The DNA for the CDR3 is TGTGCCAGTAGTCCCGCGGGGGGCGGTAGAATCGCCGGGGAGCTGTTTTTT. It specifies CASSPAGGGRIAGELFF.